The clone carrying this T cell receptor (beta chain) was counted only a few times. Its antigen is still unknown. The length of the CDR3 is 11 residues. In germline, CDR1 is SGHNT, CDR2 YYREEE (reference sequence). V was shortened by 4 bases and J by 9 bases, with 8 bases between the two germline ends. The data originate from a study of OX40 agonist ivuxolimab in advanced cancers. On the study more broadly: Intravenous ivuxolimab was administered to patients every 2 weeks at 0.01 to 10 mg/kg.

Peripheral blood came from all dose cohorts at three timepoints. Using immunoSEQ multiplex PCR, the repertoire was profiled, and TCRdb retains in-frame clones only, with some absent. There are more than 50,000 clones in the sample; 80% to 90% occur only once, and 0.88% lies in the top ten. Notes on the study in general: Averaging showed that CD8+ T cells had more expanded clones than CD4+ did. The study observed clonal expansion of CD4+ and CD8+ blood T cells by week 6 at 0.1 to 3.0 mg/kg.

Material: CD4+ or CD8+ T cells sorted from blood, obtained in a trial of the OX40 agonist ivuxolimab. The chain couples TRBV5-4 to TRBJ2-1; D not resolved. The origin of this receptor is an adult with an advanced solid tumor such as melanoma, head and neck, liver or kidney cancer. CDR3 in amino acids: CASSIAGEQFF. CDR3 nucleotides: TGTGCCAGCAGCATTGCTGGTGAGCAGTTCTTC.